The 16 T cell receptor beta chains listed next were all sequenced from one sample in a study of cytomegalovirus exposure and HLA in healthy donors. It was with 60 Vbeta and 13 Jbeta primers that the PCR ran. Measured with immunoSEQ multiplex PCR; TCRdb has only the in-frame clones, and not every one. Of some 180,000 clones listed, around 80% were seen once; the top ten hold about 2.5%. Material for sequencing was PBMCs. Receptor source: a woman younger than 45 in good health and CMV-seropositive.

The rearrangement links TRBV10-3 to TRBJ2-3; 8 bases map to TRBD2. In germline, CDR1 is ENHRY, CDR2 SYGVKD. The CDR3 covers 13 residues. J gave up 7 bases and V 8 bases, and 8 bases lay outside the gene matches. The CDR3 bases are TGTGCCATCGCCGGCGGGGGGACTAATACGCAGTATTTT. Its translation is CAIAGGGTNTQYF.

The V gene is TRBV27, the J gene TRBJ2-2, with 8 positions matching TRBD2. This CDR3 comprises 17 residues. The J segment lost 7 bases and the V segment lost 2 bases, leaving 12 bases of the junction unmatched. Germline CDR1 is MNHEY and CDR2 is SMNVEV (reference sequence). The CDR3 reads CASSLRIGGGRVGELFF. The CDR3 nucleotides read TGTGCCAGCAGTTTAAGGATCGGCGGGGGGAGGGTCGGGGAGCTGTTTTTT.

Written as DNA, the CDR3 is TGTGCCGCAACTAGAGGTAGCGGGGACACCGGGGAGCTGTTTTTT. Encoded protein: CAATRGSGDTGELFF. This rearrangement joins TRBV10-3 to TRBJ2-2; 8 bases line up with TRBD2. Unmatched junction bases numbered 11, after V lost 11 bases and J lost 3 bases. The CDR3 covers 15 residues. CDR1 is ENHRY, CDR2 SYGVKD, per germline.

The chain recombines TRBV14 with TRBJ2-5; D call uncertain. Trimming pared 4 bases from V and 2 bases from J, leaving 20 bases between. Germline lookup yields CDR1 SGHDN and CDR2 FVKESK. The CDR3 covers 17 residues. The CDR3 region has the DNA TGTGCCAGCAGCCCTTTGATTGCTTGGTCGGGTCAAGAGACCCAGTACTTC. Encoded protein: CASSPLIAWSGQETQYF. Full variable domain (outside the CDR3, taken from reference TRBV14 and TRBJ2-5): EAGVTQFPSHSVIEKGQTVTLRCDPISGHDNLYWYRRVMGKEIKFLLHFVKESKQDESGMPNNRFLAERTGGTYSTLKVQPAELEDSGVYFCASSPLIAWSGQETQYFGPGTRLLVL.

This chain uses TRBV19 with TRBJ1-2; no firm D call. The V end was cut by 1 base, the J end by 7 bases, with 13 bases between. Germline lookup yields CDR1 LNHDA and CDR2 SQIVND (reference sequence). The length of the CDR3 is 14 residues. Written as DNA, the CDR3 is TGTGCCAGTAGTATAGGAGGTCGGGTATTTGGCTACACCTTC. Translating it yields CASSIGGRVFGYTF.

This chain joins TRBV4-3 and TRBJ2-5, with a possible D match to TRBD2 (6 bases). The J call may be mistaken, given a closer DNA end match to TRBJ2-7. This CDR3 has 15 residues. Germline loops: CDR1 LGHNA, CDR2 YSLEER. The CDR3 DNA follows: TGCGCCAGCAGCCAAGATCCGGCTAGCGCCTACGAGCAGTACTTC. As protein: CASSQDPASAYEQYF.

The genes are TRBV29-1 and TRBJ1-5; possible D gene TRBD1, 6 bases. Trimming stripped 5 bases from V and 7 bases from J, with 18 bases between. The CDR3 contains 14 residues. The germline V gene encodes CDR1 SQVTM and CDR2 ANQGSEA. The CDR3 DNA follows: TGCAGCGTTTCTATTGCAGGGGAATACCAGCCCCAGCATTTT. It specifies CSVSIAGEYQPQHF.

The rearrangement joins TRBV15 to TRBJ2-3; D may be TRBD1 (6 bases). Germline lookup yields CDR1 LNHNV and CDR2 YYDKDF (reference sequence). With 5 bases removed from V and 5 bases from J, the gap between germline ends came to 20 bases. This CDR3 contains 16 residues. CDR3 region: CATSPISLGAVDTQYF. The CDR3 DNA is TGTGCCACCAGCCCTATTTCACTGGGGGCGGTAGATACGCAGTATTTT.

The V and J genes are TRBV4-1 and TRBJ2-1; 9 nucleotides agree with TRBD1. Germline V gene lookup returns CDR1 MGHRA and CDR2 YSYEKL. The length of the CDR3 is 17 residues. V trimming: 0 bases; J trimming: 9 bases; junction bases outside the gene matches: 12. The CDR3 DNA reads as TGCGCCAGCAGCCAAGAAAGAAGGACAGGGGCTTTAGGTGAGCAGTTCTTC. Translating gives CASSQERRTGALGEQFF.

The rearrangement joins TRBV6-5 to TRBJ1-2; 10 nucleotides agree with TRBD1. The CDR3 extends over 15 amino acids. Trimming removed 6 bases from V and 4 bases from J; junction bases left unmatched: 8. The germline V gene encodes CDR1 MNHEY and CDR2 SVGAGI. The CDR3 DNA is TGTGCCAGCAGCCAAACCGGGACAGGGGCCTATGGCTACACCTTC. Residues: CASSQTGTGAYGYTF.

Notes on this clone: Other DNA sequences within the sample encode an identical CDR3. This chain connects TRBV7-9 to TRBJ2-7; TRBD1 is a possible D gene (5 bases). The CDR3 loop spans 14 amino acids. V shed 0 bases and J shed 4 bases, with 10 bases lying between them. The germline gives CDR1 SEHNR, CDR2 FQNEAQ (reference sequence). In nucleotides, the CDR3 is TGTGCCAGCAGCTTAGCAGGGGTCGGATACGAGCAGTACTTC. Translation gives CASSLAGVGYEQYF.

V and J are TRBV28 and TRBJ1-3; the D is unclear. Germline values: CDR1 MDHEN, CDR2 SYDVKM. The CDR3 totals 11 residues. As DNA, the CDR3 is TGTGCGTCCGGGTACGGAAACACCATATATTTT. The encoded protein is CASGYGNTIYF.

The CDR3 DNA reads as TGTGCCAGCAGTTTAGCGGGACTAGGCTCCTACAATGAGCAGTTCTTC. Its protein product is CASSLAGLGSYNEQFF. V and J are TRBV27 and TRBJ2-1; 8 bases line up with TRBD2. The germline V gene has CDR1 MNHEY and CDR2 SMNVEV (reference sequence). The CDR3 runs to 16 residues. With V trimmed by 2 bases and J by 0 bases, 3 bases remained unmatched.

This clone was seen only a few times. This chain uses TRBV25-1 with TRBJ1-3; the D is unclear. Germline V gives CDR1 MGHDK, CDR2 SYGVNS. V was cut by 6 bases and J by 0 bases, with 3 bases left in between. CDR3 length: 12 amino acids. CDR3 region: CASRSSGNTIYF. The CDR3, as DNA: TGTGCCAGCAGGAGCTCTGGAAACACCATATATTTT.

V usage is TRBV7-9 and J usage is TRBJ2-5, with D perhaps matching TRBD2 (7 bases). This CDR3 contains 16 residues. V lost 4 bases and J 0 bases, leaving 15 bases between the germline ends. CDR1 and CDR2 (germline): SEHNR, FQNEAQ (reference sequence). The CDR3 protein is CASSSQGGGHQETQYF. The DNA of the CDR3 is TGTGCCAGCAGCTCCCAAGGGGGGGGCCACCAAGAGACCCAGTACTTC.

V and J are TRBV4-2 and TRBJ2-4; possibly TRBD2 for D (7 bases). V lost 1 base to trimming and J lost 3 bases, with 13 bases between them. CDR1 LGHNA and CDR2 YNFKEQ come from the germline V gene. The length of the CDR3 is 16 residues. CDR3 nucleotides: TGTGCCAGCAGCCAAGGGCCGGGGGGCGGCAAAAACATTCAGTACTTC. As protein: CASSQGPGGGKNIQYF.